Presented here are 18 T cell receptor beta chains from one specimen sequenced in a study of CXCR3-negative and CXCR3-positive naive CD8 T cells. Through 5' RACE with UMI labels, the TRB cDNA libraries were prepared. No DNA is given; TCRdb re-called the 5' RACE reads and lists each CDR3 protein once. This table lists around 10,000 distinct CDR3 sequences. Material: naive CXCR3- CD8+ T cells from blood. Subset reported: CD45RO-CCR7+CD27+CD95- naive CD8+ T cells lacking CXCR3 (TNR3-). The receptor set was obtained from a human donor in good health. Some clones in this sample may be carry-over from other donors' samples.

This clonotype registers medium-sized (0.01 to 0.1%) by frequency. This chain connects TRBV29-1 to TRBJ2-1; the TCRdb call, TRBD1, lacks DNA for checking. Per the germline V gene, CDR1 is SQVTM and CDR2 is ANQGSEA. The CDR3 length is 12 residues. The CDR3 sequence: CSVEEGGDEQFF.

This clonotype is deemed medium-sized (0.01 to 0.1%) by its frequency. V is TRBV7-3 and J is TRBJ2-1. There are 12 residues in the CDR3. The germline CDR1 and CDR2 sequences are SGHTA and FQGTGA. This chain's CDR3 is CASSLLSSEQFF.

This clonotype counts as medium-sized (0.01 to 0.1%) by frequency. The genes are TRBV19 and TRBJ1-4; the D gene TCRdb calls, TRBD1, cannot be checked with no DNA. Germline V gives CDR1 LNHDA, CDR2 SQIVND (reference sequence). The CDR3 totals 15 residues. The CDR3 spells CASTITPGVKEKLFF.

According to its frequency, this clonotype is medium-sized. The rearrangement uses TRBV28 and TRBJ2-1; TCRdb names TRBD1, which stays unverified in the absence of DNA. The CDR3 totals 17 residues. CDR1 MDHEN and CDR2 SYDVKM come from the germline V gene. CDR3 residues: CASSPLPGGSAYNEQFF.

This clonotype counts as medium-sized by frequency. V gene TRBV10-3 combines with J gene TRBJ2-1; there is no DNA to check the TCRdb D call of TRBD2. The CDR3 totals 18 residues. Germline CDR1 and CDR2: ENHRY and SYGVKD. CDR3 residues: CAISDPVGTSGNYNEQFF.

The J gene is TRBJ1-2, the V gene TRBV2. The CDR3 totals 15 residues. Germline V lookup: CDR1 SNHLY, CDR2 FYNNEI. CDR3 in amino acids: CASSERDSTDYGYTF.

Its frequency marks this clonotype as medium-sized. The rearrangement joins TRBV19 to TRBJ2-2; absent DNA, TCRdb's TRBD1 call cannot be checked. This CDR3 comprises 16 residues. Germline CDR1 is LNHDA and CDR2 is SQIVND (reference sequence). The CDR3 sequence: CASSTPQGADTGELFF.

The rearrangement joins TRBV29-1 to TRBJ2-1; checking the TCRdb D call of TRBD2 is not possible without DNA. The CDR3 sequence is 13 residues long. CDR1 is SQVTM and CDR2 is ANQGSEA in the germline V gene. The CDR3 region is CSVGLAGGNEQFF.

This clonotype is identified as medium-sized from frequency. The chain joins TRBV12-3 or TRBV12-4 to TRBJ2-7; TCRdb reports TRBD1, a call that lacks DNA to check it against. This CDR3 spans 12 amino acids. The CDR3 here is CASSLTVYEQYF.

By frequency, this clonotype registers medium-sized. The rearrangement joins TRBV11-2 to TRBJ2-7; the D call of TRBD1 rests on TCRdb alone, since no DNA is present to check it. Germline CDR1 and CDR2: SGHAT and FQNNGV. This CDR3 has 16 residues. CDR3 amino acids: CASSLDPGQGAYEQYF.

This clonotype is medium-sized by frequency. The chain employs TRBV7-9 and TRBJ2-5; TCRdb calls TRBD2, which cannot be checked without DNA. Germline V lookup: CDR1 SEHNR, CDR2 FQNEAQ (reference sequence). The CDR3 extends over 15 amino acids. CDR3 in amino acids: CASSPGTSSQETQYF.

Its frequency marks this clonotype as medium-sized. V is TRBV7-9 and J is TRBJ2-1; TCRdb reports TRBD2, a call that lacks DNA to check it against. This CDR3 contains 14 residues. From germline, CDR1 is SEHNR and CDR2 FQNEAQ (reference sequence). CDR3 sequence: CASSLGPLPNEQFF.

This sequence joins TRBV5-1 and TRBJ2-7; TCRdb picks TRBD1, but there is no DNA to check that call. Germline V lookup: CDR1 SGHRS, CDR2 YFSETQ. This CDR3 spans 14 amino acids. CDR3 protein: CASSFSGVEMEQYF.

The chain employs TRBV11-2 and TRBJ2-1; TCRdb's D call of TRBD2 is untestable without DNA. CDR3 length: 16 residues. In germline, CDR1 is SGHAT, CDR2 FQNNGV. The CDR3 region is CASSLSSGPSYNEQFF.

This clonotype is deemed medium-sized by its frequency. The V gene is TRBV19, the J gene TRBJ2-7; TCRdb calls TRBD1, which cannot be checked without DNA. The germline CDR1 and CDR2 sequences are LNHDA and SQIVND (reference sequence). CDR3 length: 12 amino acids. The CDR3 region is CASSIAGYEQYF. The variable domain in full, completed from reference TRBV19 and TRBJ2-7, reads DGGITQSPKYLFRKEGQNVTLSCEQNLNHDAMYWYRQDPGQGLRLIYYSQIVNDFQKGDIAEGYSVSREKKESFPLTVTSAQKNPTAFYLCASSIAGYEQYFGPGTRLTVT.

This clonotype is classed as medium-sized by frequency. V gene TRBV20-1 combines with J gene TRBJ1-2; no DNA is available, so the TRBD1 call from TCRdb remains unchecked. The germline gives CDR1 DFQATT, CDR2 SNEGSKA (reference sequence). This CDR3 contains 15 residues. CDR3 loop: CSARPPVEDLGGYTF.

By frequency, this clonotype is medium-sized (0.01 to 0.1%). This chain links TRBV7-8 with TRBJ1-5. The CDR3 has 15 amino acids. Germline V gene data show CDR1 as SGHVS and CDR2 as FQNEAQ. CDR3 protein: CASSLARSPNQPQHF.

This clonotype is classed as medium-sized by frequency. The chain is built from TRBV4-3 and TRBJ1-1; TCRdb names TRBD1, which stays unverified in the absence of DNA. Germline V gene data show CDR1 as LGHNA and CDR2 as YSLEER. CDR3 size: 16 residues. The CDR3 loop reads CASSHHRDTGRPEAFF.